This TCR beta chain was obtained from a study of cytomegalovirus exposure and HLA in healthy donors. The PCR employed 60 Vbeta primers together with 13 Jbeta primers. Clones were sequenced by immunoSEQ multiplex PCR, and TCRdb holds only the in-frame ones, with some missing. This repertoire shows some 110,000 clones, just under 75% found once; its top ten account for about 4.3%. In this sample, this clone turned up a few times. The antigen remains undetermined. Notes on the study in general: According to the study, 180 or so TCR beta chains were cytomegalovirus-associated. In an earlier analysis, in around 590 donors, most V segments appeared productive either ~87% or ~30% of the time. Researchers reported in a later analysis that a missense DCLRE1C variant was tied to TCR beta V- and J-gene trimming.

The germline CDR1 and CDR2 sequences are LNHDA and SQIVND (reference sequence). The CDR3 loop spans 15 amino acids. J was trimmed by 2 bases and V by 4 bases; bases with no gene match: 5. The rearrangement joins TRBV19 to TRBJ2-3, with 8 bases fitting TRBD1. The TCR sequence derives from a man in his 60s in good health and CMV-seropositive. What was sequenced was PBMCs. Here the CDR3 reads CASSRAGGYTDTQYF. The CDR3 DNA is TGTGCCAGTAGTAGAGCAGGGGGCTACACAGATACGCAGTATTTT.